Below, 4 T cell receptor beta chains from the same sample are listed, as sequenced in a study of OX40 agonist ivuxolimab in advanced cancers. The protocol was immunoSEQ multiplex PCR, while the TCRdb copy is restricted to in-frame clones and leaves out a portion. The sample records some 67,000 clones, roughly 87% being singletons. The sample here was CD4+ or CD8+ T cells sorted from blood, taken in a trial of the OX40 agonist ivuxolimab. These receptors were collected from an adult with an advanced solid tumor such as melanoma, head and neck, liver or kidney cancer.

This clone was observed a few times. The genes are TRBV18 and TRBJ2-7; TRBD2 might be the D (6 bases). The CDR3 runs to 15 residues. CDR1 is KGHSH and CDR2 is LQKENI in the germline V gene. Trimming removed 0 bases from V and 6 bases from J, with 15 bases in between. The chain's CDR3 is CASSPPGLEGLEQYF. CDR3 in DNA: TGTGCCAGCTCACCACCGGGTCTTGAGGGACTCGAGCAGTACTTC.

This clone was counted a single time. Here the CDR3 reads CASSRAGLAGELFF. The DNA of the CDR3 is TGTGCCAGTAGTAGGGCAGGGCTGGCCGGGGAGCTGTTTTTT. The V and J genes are TRBV19 and TRBJ2-2; possibly TRBD1 for D (5 bases). The germline gives CDR1 LNHDA, CDR2 SQIVND (reference sequence). This CDR3 spans 14 amino acids. V was cut by 4 bases and J by 6 bases, with 12 bases left in between.

In DNA, the CDR3 is TGTGCCAGCAGCCTTAGCGGCAATGAGCAGTTCTTC. As protein: CASSLSGNEQFF. The rearrangement joins TRBV27 to TRBJ2-1, with D tentatively TRBD2 (6 bases). Trimming stripped 6 bases from V and 6 bases from J, with 9 bases between. The germline V gene encodes CDR1 MNHEY and CDR2 SMNVEV (reference sequence). This CDR3 comprises 12 residues.

Only a few counts were recorded for this clone. The chain combines TRBV7-9 with TRBJ2-7; perhaps TRBD1 as D (5 bases). The germline CDR1 and CDR2 sequences are SEHNR and FQNEAQ (reference sequence). The CDR3 sequence is 12 residues long. Between the trimmed V and J ends, which lost 1 base and 5 bases, there was a span of 6 bases. The CDR3 sequence is CASSLGGDEQYF. The CDR3 DNA sequence: TGTGCCAGCAGCTTAGGGGGCGACGAGCAGTACTTC. Using reference TRBV7-9 and TRBJ2-7 for the parts outside the CDR3, the full variable domain is DTGVSQNPRHKITKRGQNVTFRCDPISEHNRLYWYRQTLGQGPEFLTYFQNEAQLEKSRLLSDRFSAERPKGSFSTLEIQRTEQGDSAMYLCASSLGGDEQYFGPGTRLTVT.